This TCR beta chain appears in the sequencing data of a study of PD-1 blockade in classical Hodgkin lymphoma. Some clones are missing from TCRdb's copy, which holds only in-frame ones; the method was immunoSEQ multiplex PCR. The repertoire holds almost 100,000 clones, with roughly 89% as singletons. The CDR3 runs 14 residues. V was trimmed by 6 bases and J by 2 bases, leaving 14 bases between them. Germline V lookup: CDR1 MNHEY, CDR2 SMNVEV (reference sequence). Each patient experienced a relapse that followed autologous stem cell transplantation, and brentuximab vedotin exposure varied. This material consisted of peripheral blood mononuclear cells (PBMCs), taken at baseline. The receptor comes from a human donor with classical Hodgkin lymphoma. The chain joins TRBV27 to TRBJ2-7; the D gene is possibly TRBD1 (5 bases). In DNA form, the CDR3 reads TGTGCCAGCAGAATTATTGGACAAGCCTACGAGCAGTACTTC. This codes for CASRIIGQAYEQYF.